This T cell receptor beta chain originates from a study of T cell repertoires in cytomegalovirus infection. Overall study: Both CMV infection and a matching HLA type were indicated by public TCR beta signatures.

This CDR3 has 15 amino acids. The V gene lost 10 bases and the J gene lost 3 bases, with 21 bases spanning the gap. Germline CDR1 reads SGDLS; CDR2 reads YYNGEE. This clonotype was seen a few times. Its specificity is not known. Study-level points and caveats: HLA-C-restricted CMV-specific TCR beta clonotypes prevailed in the ex vivo response. CMV carriers having the relevant HLA were flagged by cumulative public TCR beta family frequency.

TCRdb recomputed calls from the reads with MiXCR, one row per CDR3 protein. In the table there are around 550,000 distinct CDR3 sequences, about a quarter of which are singletons. Input material: PBMCs. The clonotype comes from a human donor in good health (CMV status not recorded). Some clones in this sample may be carry-over from other donors' samples. The genes are TRBV9 and TRBJ2-3; tentatively, D is TRBD2 (6 bases). The CDR3 DNA follows: TGTGCCGGATCAAAGACGGGGGAGAGGACAGATACGCAGTATTTT. Its translation: CAGSKTGERTDTQYF.